This T cell receptor beta chain was found in a study of cytomegalovirus exposure and HLA in healthy donors. The overall study: In terms of ancestry, the Caucasian-associated cluster contained around four fifths of the approximately 430 genotyped donors. Study-level findings and limits: The likely origin of a cluster of highly shared sequence variants was a sequencing artifact. Cytomegalovirus association was listed for approximately 160 TCR beta chains.

Amplification used 60 Vbeta primers and 13 Jbeta primers. Measured with immunoSEQ multiplex PCR; TCRdb has only the in-frame clones, and not every one. The sample consists of about 250,000 clones, around two thirds of them appearing once. The J segment lost 6 bases and the V segment lost 3 bases, leaving 1 base of the junction unmatched. The CDR3 has 13 residues. Germline V gene lookup returns CDR1 SGHAT and CDR2 FQNNGV. On this clone: Antigen: not known.

The chain uses TRBV11-2 and TRBJ2-2; 7 nucleotides match TRBD2. The sequence came from a female donor in good health and CMV-seronegative. Sequenced: PBMCs. CDR3 loop: CASSFTSAGELFF. CDR3 bases: TGTGCCAGCAGCTTTACTAGCGCCGGGGAGCTGTTTTTT.